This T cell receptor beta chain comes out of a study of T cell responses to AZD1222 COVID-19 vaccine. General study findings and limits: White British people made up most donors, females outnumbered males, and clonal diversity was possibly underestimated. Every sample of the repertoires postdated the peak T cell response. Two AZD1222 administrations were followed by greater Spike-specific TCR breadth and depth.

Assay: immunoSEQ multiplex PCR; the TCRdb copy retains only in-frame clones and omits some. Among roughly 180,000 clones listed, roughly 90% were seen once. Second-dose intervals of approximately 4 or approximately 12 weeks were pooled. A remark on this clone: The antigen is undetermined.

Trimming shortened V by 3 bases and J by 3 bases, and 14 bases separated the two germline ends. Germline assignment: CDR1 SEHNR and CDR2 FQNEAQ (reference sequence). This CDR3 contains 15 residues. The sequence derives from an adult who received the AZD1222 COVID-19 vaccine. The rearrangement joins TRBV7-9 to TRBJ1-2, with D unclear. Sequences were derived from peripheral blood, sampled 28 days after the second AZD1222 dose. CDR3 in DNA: TGTGCCAGCAGCTTCCAGGCAGTGGCGGACTATGGCTACACCTTC. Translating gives CASSFQAVADYGYTF.